This is a list of T cell receptor beta chains from one sample in a study of Graves' ophthalmopathy and Graves' hyperthyroidism. MiXCR was run by TCRdb on the multiplex PCR reads, yielding one entry per CDR3 protein. The sample has hundreds of thousands of distinct CDR3 sequences; under 25% are singletons. The sequencing sample was made of peripheral blood. These receptors came from a woman under 30 with stable Graves' hyperthyroidism. CDR3s include the opening cysteine and the closing phenylalanine or tryptophan. The D gene is left open where the match is weak. Expanded clones get a size class; other rows say once, few or many, or leave the size out.

j_call	d_call	clone_size	v_call	cdr3_aa	cdr3_nt
TRBJ2-4	TRBD2	.	TRBV11-3	CASSLEGLAGSGKNIQYF	TGTGCCAGCAGCTTAGAAGGGCTAGCGGGAAGCGGCAAAAACATCCAGTACTTC
TRBJ1-1	TRBD1	.	TRBV11-2	CASTLSTGGEAFF	TGTGCCAGCACCCTCTCGACAGGGGGCGAAGCTTTCTTT
TRBJ1-1	.	.	TRBV6-1	CASRSQRMNTEAFF	TGTGCCAGCAGATCACAGAGGATGAACACTGAAGCTTTCTTT
TRBJ1-5	.	many	TRBV12-3/TRBV12-4	CASSGGRTSNQPQHF	TGTGCCAGCAGTGGTGGCAGGACCAGCAATCAGCCCCAGCATTTT
TRBJ2-7	.	many	TRBV10-3	CAISKTDSKADEQYF	TGTGCCATCAGTAAAACGGACAGTAAGGCCGACGAGCAGTACTTC
TRBJ1-2	.	few	TRBV30	CAWWRGDYGYTF	TGTGCCTGGTGGAGAGGCGATTATGGCTACACCTTC
TRBJ2-7	.	many	TRBV28	CATGDITYEQYF	TGTGCCACCGGGGACATTACCTACGAGCAGTACTTC
TRBJ1-5	.	many	TRBV12-3/TRBV12-4	CASSLSWNQPRHF	TGTGCCAGCAGTTTGTCGTGGAATCAGCCCCGGCATTTT
TRBJ1-2	.	many	TRBV2	CASRFEGQNGYTF	TGTGCCAGCAGATTCGAGGGGCAGAATGGCTACACCTTC
TRBJ2-2	.	many	TRBV12-3/TRBV12-4	CASSLNRNTGELFF	TGTGCCAGCAGTTTGAACAGAAACACCGGGGAGCTGTTTTTT
TRBJ2-5	.	many	TRBV2	CASGAAYLETQYF	TGTGCCAGCGGGGCAGCGTACTTAGAGACCCAGTACTTC
TRBJ1-1	.	many	TRBV10-3	CATKAGGRNTEAFF	TGTGCCACAAAAGCGGGGGGCAGGAACACTGAAGCTTTCTTT
TRBJ2-1	.	.	TRBV4-2	CASRQTDSETYNEQFF	TGTGCCAGCAGACAAACTGACAGCGAAACCTACAATGAGCAGTTCTTC
TRBJ2-7	TRBD1	.	TRBV28	CASSKLTGKYEQYF	TGTGCCAGCAGTAAGCTGACAGGGAAATACGAGCAGTACTTC
TRBJ2-7	TRBD1	many	TRBV7-2	CASSPYPGTGDYEQYF	TGTGCCAGCAGCCCGTACCCGGGGACAGGGGACTACGAGCAGTACTTC